This is a list of T cell receptor beta chains from one sample in a study of shared clonotypes between healthy human individuals. Here immunoSEQ multiplex PCR was the method, and the copy in TCRdb shows in-frame clones only, minus some. The sample holds roughly 1.4 million clones, roughly 98.5% seen once. The sequenced material came from naive CD4+ T cells sorted from blood. These receptors were collected from a man aged 25 to 40 in good health. Both conserved end residues are part of each CDR3. The D gene is left open where the match is weak. The listing skips clone size in some rows; elsewhere it reads once, few, many or a size class.

j_gene: TRBJ2-1
abundance: .
v_gene: TRBV29-1
d_gene: TRBD2
CDR3aa: CSAGLAGTIFYNEQFF
CDR3nt: TGCAGCGCGGGACTAGCGGGAACAATTTTCTACAATGAGCAGTTCTTC

j_gene: TRBJ2-7
abundance: .
v_gene: TRBV5-4
d_gene: .
CDR3aa: CASSLVGSRDEQYF
CDR3nt: TGTGCCAGCAGCTTGGTCGGTAGTAGGGACGAGCAGTACTTC

j_gene: TRBJ2-3
abundance: .
v_gene: TRBV7-2
d_gene: .
CDR3aa: CASSYRGTDTQYF
CDR3nt: TGTGCCAGCAGCTACAGGGGCACAGATACGCAGTATTTT

j_gene: TRBJ1-1
abundance: .
v_gene: TRBV7-6
d_gene: TRBD1
CDR3aa: CASSLGGGLGNTEAFF
CDR3nt: TGTGCCAGCAGCTTAGGAGGGGGCTTAGGGAACACTGAAGCTTTCTTT

j_gene: TRBJ2-7
abundance: .
v_gene: TRBV5-1
d_gene: .
CDR3aa: CASSSGTTPYEQYF
CDR3nt: TGCGCCAGCAGTTCCGGGACGACCCCCTACGAGCAGTACTTC

j_gene: TRBJ1-2
abundance: .
v_gene: TRBV5-1
d_gene: .
CDR3aa: CASRPTSDRTHGYTF
CDR3nt: TGCGCCAGCAGACCAACGTCCGACAGGACCCATGGCTACACCTTC

j_gene: TRBJ2-1
abundance: .
v_gene: TRBV7-2
d_gene: .
CDR3aa: CASSLALARSEQFF
CDR3nt: TGTGCCAGCAGCTTAGCCCTAGCGAGGAGTGAGCAGTTCTTC

j_gene: TRBJ2-7
abundance: .
v_gene: TRBV21-1
d_gene: .
CDR3aa: CASSKFDSPDSYEQYF
CDR3nt: TGTGCCAGCAGCAAATTTGACAGTCCTGACTCCTACGAGCAGTACTTC

j_gene: TRBJ1-1
abundance: .
v_gene: TRBV4-1
d_gene: .
CDR3aa: CASSQERGSNTEAFF
CDR3nt: TGCGCCAGCAGCCAAGAAAGGGGATCGAACACTGAAGCTTTCTTT

j_gene: TRBJ1-2
abundance: .
v_gene: TRBV18
d_gene: .
CDR3aa: CASSAATIGYTF
CDR3nt: TGTGCCAGCTCAGCAGCTACGATTGGCTACACCTTC

j_gene: TRBJ2-5
abundance: .
v_gene: TRBV9
d_gene: .
CDR3aa: CASSVASPGTLQETQYF
CDR3nt: TGTGCCAGCAGCGTAGCGAGCCCCGGGACACTTCAAGAGACCCAGTACTTC

j_gene: TRBJ1-5
abundance: .
v_gene: TRBV9
d_gene: .
CDR3aa: CASSVGADSGNQPQHF
CDR3nt: TGTGCCAGCAGCGTAGGTGCAGATTCCGGCAATCAGCCCCAGCATTTT

j_gene: TRBJ2-2
abundance: .
v_gene: TRBV4-3
d_gene: .
CDR3aa: CASSQLMGSDTGELFF
CDR3nt: TGCGCCAGCAGCCAATTAATGGGCAGCGACACCGGGGAGCTGTTTTTT

j_gene: TRBJ2-2
abundance: .
v_gene: TRBV15
d_gene: .
CDR3aa: CATSKSGPNTGELFF
CDR3nt: TGTGCCACCAGCAAAAGCGGTCCGAACACCGGGGAGCTGTTTTTT

j_gene: TRBJ2-7
abundance: .
v_gene: TRBV2
d_gene: TRBD2
CDR3aa: CASGLAGVGEQYF
CDR3nt: TGTGCCAGTGGACTAGCGGGAGTCGGCGAGCAGTACTTC

j_gene: TRBJ2-2
abundance: .
v_gene: TRBV11-2
d_gene: .
CDR3aa: CASSLDVITNTGELFF
CDR3nt: TGTGCCAGCAGCTTAGACGTGATCACGAACACCGGGGAGCTGTTTTTT

j_gene: TRBJ2-7
abundance: .
v_gene: TRBV28
d_gene: .
CDR3aa: CASRERTTEQYF
CDR3nt: TGTGCCAGCAGAGAACGGACTACGGAGCAGTACTTC

j_gene: TRBJ1-5
abundance: .
v_gene: TRBV29-1
d_gene: .
CDR3aa: CSVGQGSSSNQPQHF
CDR3nt: TGCAGCGTTGGTCAGGGTTCAAGTAGCAATCAGCCCCAGCATTTT

j_gene: TRBJ2-2
abundance: .
v_gene: TRBV9
d_gene: .
CDR3aa: CASSVATGPGELFF
CDR3nt: TGTGCCAGCAGCGTAGCTACAGGGCCCGGGGAGCTGTTTTTT

j_gene: TRBJ1-1
abundance: .
v_gene: TRBV28
d_gene: .
CDR3aa: CASSLGPGTEAFF
CDR3nt: TGTGCCAGCAGTCTGGGGCCGGGTACTGAAGCTTTCTTT

j_gene: TRBJ1-2
abundance: .
v_gene: TRBV7-9
d_gene: .
CDR3aa: CASKGGSGYGYTF
CDR3nt: TGTGCCAGCAAGGGGGGATCGGGCTATGGCTACACCTTC

j_gene: TRBJ2-1
abundance: .
v_gene: TRBV28
d_gene: TRBD2
CDR3aa: CASSPRSYSGRPSYNEQFF
CDR3nt: TGTGCCAGCAGTCCCCGCTCATATAGCGGGAGGCCCTCCTACAATGAGCAGTTCTTC

j_gene: TRBJ1-1
abundance: .
v_gene: TRBV6-5
d_gene: .
CDR3aa: CASSQSLAITEAFF
CDR3nt: TGTGCCAGCAGCCAGTCCCTCGCGATCACTGAAGCTTTCTTT

j_gene: TRBJ2-3
abundance: few
v_gene: TRBV5-1
d_gene: TRBD1
CDR3aa: CASSSGGMTDTQYF
CDR3nt: TGCGCCAGCAGCTCAGGGGGCATGACAGATACGCAGTATTTT

j_gene: TRBJ2-1
abundance: .
v_gene: TRBV9
d_gene: TRBD1
CDR3aa: CASSAGQDLYNEQFF
CDR3nt: TGTGCCAGCAGCGCGGGACAGGACCTATACAATGAGCAGTTCTTC